A selection of T cell receptor beta chains follows, all from one sample in a study of memory CD4+ T cells and cytomegalovirus serostatus. Assay: immunoSEQ multiplex PCR; the TCRdb copy retains only in-frame clones and omits some. The profile shows fewer than 35,000 clones, more than 60% of them singletons. Sequencing was done on a sample of memory CD4+ T cells from blood. These receptors were taken from an adult in good health and CMV-seronegative. Both conserved end residues are part of each CDR3. D genes are given only for firm matches. The size field is filled for only some rows; it gives once, few, many or a size class.

>NA|TRBV20-1|TRBJ1-1|NA
TGCAGTGCTAGAGTCGGAGCTGAAGCTTTCTTT
CSARVGAEAFF
>NA|TRBV6-5|TRBJ1-3|NA
TGTGCCAGCTGTTTAAGGGCATCAAGCTCTGGAAACACCATATATTTT
CASCLRASSSGNTIYF
>NA|TRBV6-6|TRBJ2-7|TRBD1
TGTGCCAGCAGTACGGGACAGGGAACCTACGAGCAGTACTTC
CASSTGQGTYEQYF
>few|TRBV18|TRBJ1-6|NA
TGTGCCAGCTCGCTGGGGCGGAATTCACCCCTCCACTTT
CASSLGRNSPLHF
>NA|TRBV19|TRBJ2-4|NA
TGTGCCAGTAGTATAACAGGAGGTCGGAACATTCAGTACTTC
CASSITGGRNIQYF
>NA|TRBV6-1|TRBJ1-5|NA
TGTGCCAGCAGGGGGGGTTCGGAGCCCCAGCATTTT
CASRGGSEPQHF
>NA|TRBV16|TRBJ1-6|NA
TGTGCCAGCAGCCAACCAGGGGAGAATTCACCCCTCCACTTT
CASSQPGENSPLHF
>few|TRBV19|TRBJ2-3|NA
TGTGCCAGTAGTATAGATGGGGGTTCTACAGATACGCAGTATTTT
CASSIDGGSTDTQYF
>few|TRBV6-1|TRBJ1-2|NA
TGTGCCAGCAGTGAATTGCCCTATGGCTACACCTTC
CASSELPYGYTF
>once|TRBV11-3|TRBJ2-5|NA
TGTGCCAGCAGTACGGGCGAAGAGACCCAGTACTTC
CASSTGEETQYF
>NA|TRBV6-6|TRBJ1-5|TRBD1
TGTGCCGGCAGCCTCGACAGGGCGAATCAGCCCCAGCATTTT
CAGSLDRANQPQHF
>once|TRBV2|TRBJ1-1|NA
TGTGCCAGCAGTCTTCGGGTGGGGGGCTTCACTAACAAAGCTTTCTTT
CASSLRVGGFTNKAFF
>NA|TRBV2|TRBJ2-7|TRBD2
TGTGCCAGCACGCGGACTAGCGGGGGGTCTTACGAGCAGTACTTC
CASTRTSGGSYEQYF
>NA|TRBV18|TRBJ1-2|NA
TGTGCCAGCTCACCAGGGAACCATGGCTACACCTTC
CASSPGNHGYTF
>NA|TRBV7-2|TRBJ2-7|TRBD2
TGTGCCAGCAGCTTAGCTAGCGGGGGGGCGGGAGAGCAGTACTTC
CASSLASGGAGEQYF
>NA|TRBV11-3|TRBJ2-3|TRBD1
TGTGCCAGTAAAACCGGGACAGGGAGGAGGGATACGCAGTATTTT
CASKTGTGRRDTQYF
>NA|TRBV11-3|TRBJ2-1|NA
TGTGCCAGCAGCTTACGCACTAGCTCCTACAATGAGCAGTTCTTC
CASSLRTSSYNEQFF
>NA|TRBV9|TRBJ2-7|TRBD1
TGTGCCAGCAGCGTCACAGGGGATCCACCCTACGAGCAGTACTTC
CASSVTGDPPYEQYF
>NA|TRBV19|TRBJ1-1|NA
TGTGCCACCCGATCGACAGCGAAGAACACTGAAGCTTTCTTT
CATRSTAKNTEAFF
>NA|TRBV30|TRBJ1-5|NA
TGTGCCTGGAGTGGGAGAAATCAGCCCCAGCATTTT
CAWSGRNQPQHF
>once|TRBV5-1|TRBJ1-2|TRBD1
TGCGCCAGCAGCTTAACGACAGGGGCCTATGGCTACACCTTC
CASSLTTGAYGYTF
>NA|TRBV15|TRBJ2-7|NA
TGTGCCACCCAGCCTTTCGGGGGCGGGGGAAACTACGAGCAGTACTTC
CATQPFGGGGNYEQYF
>few|TRBV5-1|TRBJ1-1|NA
TGCGCCAGCAGCTTGAGTACAGACACTGAAGCTTTCTTT
CASSLSTDTEAFF
>NA|TRBV5-6|TRBJ1-1|NA
TGTGCCAGCAGCTTTCAAGGGGCAGGCACTGAAGCTTTCTTT
CASSFQGAGTEAFF
>NA|TRBV4-3|TRBJ2-7|TRBD2
TGCGCCAGCAGCCAAGATTGGCGGGGGGCGTCCTACGAGCAGTACTTC
CASSQDWRGASYEQYF
>NA|TRBV7-2|TRBJ2-3|NA
TGTGCCAGCAGCCCGAATTGGGGAACGGGCACAGATACGCAGTATTTT
CASSPNWGTGTDTQYF
>NA|TRBV9|TRBJ1-5|NA
TGTGCCAGCAGCGTAGGACCGTTACAGCCCCAGCATTTT
CASSVGPLQPQHF
>NA|TRBV2|TRBJ2-3|TRBD2
TGTGCCAACCGGGTAAAAGGACTAGCGGGGGGGCCCCTCACAGATACGCAGTATTTT
CANRVKGLAGGPLTDTQYF
>NA|TRBV9|TRBJ2-5|NA
TGTGCCAGCAGCGTTGGACAGGCGGGGGAGACCCAGTACTTC
CASSVGQAGETQYF
>NA|TRBV5-1|TRBJ2-3|NA
TGCGCCAGCCGGGCGACCACAGATACGCAGTATTTT
CASRATTDTQYF
>few|TRBV6-5|TRBJ1-3|NA
TGTGCCAGCAGTTATAAGTTTACCTCTGGAAACACCATATATTTT
CASSYKFTSGNTIYF
>NA|TRBV6-5|TRBJ2-6|TRBD1
TGTGCCAGCAGTTCCGGGACAGGGGTAGGGGCCAACGTCCTGACTTTC
CASSSGTGVGANVLTF
>few|TRBV12-5|TRBJ1-5|NA
TGTGCTAGTGGTTCCCGCCTAGCCGGTAATCAGCCCCAGCATTTT
CASGSRLAGNQPQHF
>NA|TRBV5-1|TRBJ1-1|NA
TGCGCCAGCGGTAATTATTTTGGTCTCGACGATAACTACGAAGCTTTCTTT
CASGNYFGLDDNYEAFF
>few|TRBV18|TRBJ2-3|NA
TGTGCCAGCTCACCACGTACCGCGGGGGCGGGCACAGATACGCAGTATTTT
CASSPRTAGAGTDTQYF
>NA|TRBV12-2|TRBJ1-1|NA
TGTGCAAGTCGCTTAGTCTTTTCCGGCGTACTAAAAGAAATGAACACTGAAGCTTTCTTT
CASRLVFSGVLKEMNTEAFF